This T cell receptor (beta chain) was recorded in a study of Graves' ophthalmopathy and Graves' hyperthyroidism. Points from the study as a whole: Thyroid clonotypes that were expanded above 0.001 frequency mostly also appeared in blood.

Hyperthyroidism was classified as stable if no ophthalmopathy occurred within 18 months of follow-up. This clonotype was found many times. The antigen is not known. No conserved phenylalanine or tryptophan is present at the end of the CDR3, so a read error is the likely explanation. V lost 2 bases and J 8 bases, leaving 6 bases between the germline ends. The germline CDR1 and CDR2 sequences are MNHEY and SVGAGI. The CDR3 is 11 amino acids. RNA transcripts were the template, and TCR beta CDR3 regions were amplified from them. HTBI-primed RT-PCR formed the first round, and a multiplex PCR formed the second. TCRdb re-analysed the multiplex PCR reads in MiXCR, keeping a single row per CDR3 protein. This sample yields hundreds of thousands of distinct CDR3 sequences, of which approximately 15% are seen a single time; roughly 7% belongs to the top ten.

The sequence was obtained from a woman in her late teens or twenties with stable Graves' hyperthyroidism. The gene calls are TRBV6-5 and TRBJ1-2; D remains unclear. The material sequenced was peripheral blood. CDR3 loop: CASSYDGGYTL. As DNA, the CDR3 is TGTGCCAGCAGTTACGATGGGGGCTACACCCTC.